This T cell receptor (beta chain) is drawn from a study of post-analysis software for immune sequencing data. Study-wide context: Relapsing-remitting, secondary progressive and progressive-relapsing courses of multiple sclerosis were included.

This CDR3 comprises 16 residues. V lost 4 bases, J lost 3 bases, and 5 bases stayed unmatched. CDR1 and CDR2 from the germline V gene are SGHRS and YFSETQ. Findings of the study overall: Patients with multiple sclerosis recorded significantly lower normalized Chao1 diversity than controls, the study found. Strong co-clustering by F measure linked samples that shared a preparation batch. Comparison of patients with controls showed 4 to 6 TRBV segments more frequent in patients, TRBV5-6, TRBV5-1 and TRBV20-1 among them.

Comments on this clonotype: Its target is unknown.

TCR beta libraries were prepared from cDNA with unique molecular identifiers. The T cell input of about 0.95 to 11 million gave roughly 500,000 cDNA molecules. TCRdb fed the PCR reads into MiXCR, producing one record per CDR3 protein. Among hundreds of thousands of distinct CDR3 sequences, roughly 27% were seen once, and the ten largest hold roughly 0.57%. This sequence originates from a girl aged 10 to 17 with multiple sclerosis. The chain links TRBV5-1 to TRBJ2-3; 13 positions match TRBD2. The sample consisted of blood. CDR3 protein: CASSTRLAGGTDTQYF. CDR3 in DNA: TGCGCCAGCAGCACTAGACTAGCGGGGGGAACAGATACGCAGTATTTT.